A single sample gave rise to the 11 T cell receptor beta chains below, sequenced in a study of technical replicates of blood from several donors. Repertoires were generated with immunoSEQ multiplex PCR, while TCRdb's copy carries only in-frame clones and drops some. The sample shows 60,000 to 95,000 clones, 91% of them seen only once. Material for sequencing was T cells isolated from PBMCs. These receptors were taken from a human donor in good health. Some clones in this sample may be carry-over from other donors' samples.

The chain uses TRBV5-1 and TRBJ2-1; TRBD2 aligns across 7 bases. The trim removed 0 bases at V and 5 bases at J, leaving 2 bases unmatched. Germline CDR1 reads SGHRS; CDR2 reads YFSETQ. The CDR3 contains 14 residues. The CDR3 coding sequence is TGCGCCAGCAGCTTGGTTACTAGCGACAATGAGCAGTTCTTC. As protein: CASSLVTSDNEQFF.

The chain has TRBV14 and TRBJ2-1, with 16 bases that match TRBD2. Germline V CDR1 and CDR2: SGHDN, FVKESK. This CDR3 spans 20 amino acids. V trimming: 4 bases; J trimming: 0 bases; junction bases outside the gene matches: 9. As DNA, the CDR3 is TGTGCCAGCAGCCCCATGGGGACTAGCGGGAGGGGAGACTCCTACAATGAGCAGTTCTTC. Protein product: CASSPMGTSGRGDSYNEQFF.

This chain uses TRBV18 with TRBJ1-6; D gene uncertain. Between the trimmed V and J ends, which lost 5 bases and 4 bases, there was a span of 6 bases. Germline V gene lookup returns CDR1 KGHSH and CDR2 LQKENI. The CDR3 covers 13 residues. The CDR3 bases are TGTGCCAGCTCATCCGAGTATAATTCACCCCTCCACTTT. Translated, it gives CASSSEYNSPLHF.

This rearrangement joins TRBV5-4 to TRBJ2-5; 8 bases agree with TRBD2. The ends lost 5 bases at V and 5 bases at J; junction bases unmatched: 11. CDR3 length: 15 amino acids. Germline V CDR1 and CDR2: SGHNT, YYREEE (reference sequence). In nucleotides, the CDR3 is TGTGCCAGCAGGGGTCGAGCGGGAGAAGGTGAGACCCAGTACTTC. Its translation: CASRGRAGEGETQYF. Complete variable domain (other parts from reference TRBV5-4 and TRBJ2-5): ETGVTQSPTHLIKTRGQQVTLRCSSQSGHNTVSWYQQALGQGPQFIFQYYREEENGRGNFPPRFSGLQFPNYSSELNVNALELDDSALYLCASRGRAGEGETQYFGPGTRLLVL.

The rearrangement joins TRBV6-5 to TRBJ2-7, with 11 bases matching TRBD2. J was trimmed by 5 bases and V by 5 bases; bases with no gene match: 5. Germline CDR1 is MNHEY and CDR2 is SVGAGI. The CDR3 is 14 amino acids. Here the CDR3 reads CASSLLAGVHEQYF. DNA of the CDR3: TGTGCCAGCAGTCTACTAGCGGGAGTCCACGAGCAGTACTTC.

The chain combines TRBV5-4 with TRBJ2-1; D is perhaps TRBD1 (5 bases). V was shortened by 4 bases and J by 4 bases, with 15 bases between the two germline ends. The CDR3 covers 15 residues. Germline V CDR1 and CDR2: SGHNT, YYREEE (reference sequence). The CDR3 nucleotides read TGTGCCAGCAGCGAAACAGGTGATTCTTACAATGAGCAGTTCTTC. Translation gives CASSETGDSYNEQFF.

V and J are TRBV29-1 and TRBJ1-2, with 11 positions matching TRBD1. The V and J ends lost 6 bases and 5 bases, in that order; junction bases with no gene match: 5. Germline CDR1 is SQVTM and CDR2 is ANQGSEA. The CDR3 runs to 13 residues. The CDR3 DNA sequence: TGCAGCGTCCCGGGACAGGGGGTTTATGGCTACACCTTC. Protein sequence: CSVPGQGVYGYTF. Full variable domain (rest looked up from reference TRBV29-1 and TRBJ1-2): SAVISQKPSRDICQRGTSLTIQCQVDSQVTMMFWYRQQPGQSLTLIATANQGSEATYESGFVIDKFPISRPNLTFSTLTVSNMSPEDSSIYLCSVPGQGVYGYTFGSGTRLTVV.

This clone was observed a single time. The chain has TRBV6-5 and TRBJ1-5, with 9 bases fitting TRBD1. Germline CDR1 MNHEY, CDR2 SVGAGI. The ends lost 6 bases at V and 6 bases at J; junction bases unmatched: 6. This CDR3 is 14 amino acids long. In DNA form, the CDR3 reads TGTGCCAGCAGCCTGACAGGGGGTAGTCAGCCCCAGCATTTT. Its protein product is CASSLTGGSQPQHF.

The J gene is TRBJ2-7, the V gene TRBV28; 8 positions match TRBD2. There are 15 residues in the CDR3. Germline trimming cut 6 bases from V and 4 bases from J; bases unmatched to any gene: 11. CDR1 MDHEN and CDR2 SYDVKM come from the germline V gene. The chain's CDR3 is CASSPLGLVDYEQYF. The CDR3 DNA sequence: TGTGCCAGCAGCCCGCTGGGACTAGTGGATTACGAGCAGTACTTC. The variable domain in full, completed from reference TRBV28 and TRBJ2-7, reads DVKVTQSSRYLVKRTGEKVFLECVQDMDHENMFWYRQDPGLGLRLIYFSYDVKMKEKGDIPEGYSVSREKKERFSLILESASTNQTSMYLCASSPLGLVDYEQYFGPGTRLTVT.

This chain uses TRBV11-3 with TRBJ2-1, with 8 bases that match TRBD1. CDR1 SGHNT and CDR2 YENEEA come from the germline V gene. The CDR3 is 14 amino acids. With 1 base clipped from V and 13 bases from J, the junction kept 9 bases outside the gene matches. CDR3 residues: CASSLGVTGGGQFF. The CDR3 coding sequence is TGTGCCAGCAGCTTAGGGGTAACAGGGGGAGGACAGTTCTTC.

In this sample, this clone turned up once. The chain couples TRBV5-1 to TRBJ2-3, with 9 nucleotides matching TRBD2. With V trimmed by 0 bases and J by 2 bases, 7 bases remained unmatched. CDR3 length: 17 amino acids. The germline V gene encodes CDR1 SGHRS and CDR2 YFSETQ. DNA of the CDR3: TGCGCCAGCAGCTTGGGGTGGGCTAGCGGGAACACAGATACGCAGTATTTT. Its translation is CASSLGWASGNTDTQYF.